The entry that follows covers one T cell receptor beta chain sequence. Its antigen is currently unknown. The data stem from a study of cytomegalovirus exposure and HLA in healthy donors. Findings of the study overall: The CMV antigen specificity of a few CMV-associated chains was confirmed through in vitro analysis. Prior analysis indicated that the majority of TCR beta V segments exhibited productivity approximately 87% or approximately 30% of the time. A missense variant in DCLRE1C was later tied to TCR beta V- and J-gene trimming.

In germline, CDR1 is SGDLS, CDR2 YYNGEE. CDR3 size: 11 residues. The germline V and J ends were trimmed by 0 bases and 8 bases, with 3 bases remaining between them. Researchers ran the PCR with 60 Vbeta and 13 Jbeta primers. Assay used: immunoSEQ multiplex PCR; TCRdb lists only in-frame clones, some missing. The sample lists 110,000 or so clones, 82% occurring once. The specimen was PBMCs. The TCR originated in a woman aged 18-35 years in good health and CMV-seronegative. V is TRBV9 and J is TRBJ2-1, with unresolved D. In DNA, the CDR3 is TGTGCCAGCAGCGTAGGCGATGAGCAGTTCTTC. This encodes CASSVGDEQFF.